The 3 T cell receptor beta chains below all came from one sample that was sequenced in a study of control samples from healthy donors and cancer patients. The table came from immunoSEQ multiplex PCR; TCRdb's copy has only in-frame clones and leaves some out. The sample consists of 150,000 or so clones, just under 95% of them appearing once. Sample: blood. The receptors were gathered from a man aged 35-49 years in good health.

This chain joins TRBV7-2 and TRBJ1-1; TRBD1 aligns across 7 bases. From germline, CDR1 is SGHTA and CDR2 FQGNSA. Trimming took 5 bases from V and 5 from J; bases not matched to a gene: 8. CDR3 length equals 14 residues. CDR3 protein: CASSPGTVMTEAFF. CDR3 nucleotide sequence: TGTGCCAGCAGCCCCGGGACAGTGATGACTGAAGCTTTCTTT.

J is TRBJ1-1 and V is TRBV12-5; a weak D match, TRBD1 (5 bases). Germline lookup yields CDR1 LGHNT and CDR2 FRNRAP. Trimming removed 2 bases from V and 10 bases from J, with 14 bases in between. This CDR3 has 13 amino acids. The CDR3 sequence: CASGLTGPDLAFF. CDR3 DNA: TGTGCTAGTGGTTTGACAGGTCCCGATTTAGCTTTCTTT.

The gene calls are TRBV30 and TRBJ1-1; weak D call: TRBD1 (5 bases). The germline V and J ends were trimmed by 4 bases and 6 bases, with 12 bases remaining between them. Germline-derived CDR1 and CDR2 are GTSNPN and SVGIG (reference sequence). The CDR3 covers 12 residues. As DNA, the CDR3 is TGTGCCTGGACCCCCGGGGGACCTGAAGCTTTCTTT. This codes for CAWTPGGPEAFF.